What follows are 23 T cell receptor beta chains derived from one specimen sequenced in a study of T-cell memory formation after mild COVID-19 (dated by TCRdb to the early 2020s). The library was prepared using 5' RACE. The instrument given in TCRdb is Illumina NovaSeq 6000. TCRdb reprocessed the public reads (quality trimming at Q25 with fastp, clone calling with MiXCR) and kept in-frame beta chains. Every entry covers one CDR3 protein and lists the most common genes and DNA from its rows. The sample table contains 250,000 to 350,000 distinct CDR3 sequences; only one count was recorded for around 15% of them. The top ten constitute roughly 20% of the sample. Sequencing input: PBMCs or a T cell subset sorted from them (not recorded which). Receptors were obtained from a man younger than 35 who had mild COVID-19 (a few samples of this study predate the infection). The sample titles of this study are shuffled in the database, so cell type and time point are left out; the donor was told from shared clones.

The chain joins TRBV30 to TRBJ1-1; D gene uncertain. V dropped 5 bases and J dropped 2 bases, with 3 bases sitting between them. Looked up from germline, CDR1 is GTSNPN and CDR2 is SVGIG (reference sequence). The CDR3 extends over 10 amino acids. CDR3 amino acids: CAWVNTEAFF. The CDR3 bases are TGTGCCTGGGTAAACACTGAAGCTTTCTTT. Supplemented by reference TRBV30 and TRBJ1-1, the full variable domain reads SQTIHQWPATLVQPVGSPLSLECTVEGTSNPNLYWYRQAAGRGLQLLFYSVGIGQISSEVPQNLSASRPQDRQFILSSKKLLLSDSGFYLCAWVNTEAFFGQGTRLTVV.

The rearrangement uses TRBV18 and TRBJ2-7; perhaps TRBD2 as D (7 bases). Per the germline V gene, CDR1 is KGHSH and CDR2 is LQKENI. The CDR3 extends over 14 amino acids. The V end lost 5 bases, the J end lost 4 bases, and 15 bases lay between the germline ends. CDR3 DNA sequence: TGTGCCAGCTCAGCAGGGGAGGGCGCGTACGAGCAGTACTTC. This codes for CASSAGEGAYEQYF. The full variable domain, with the rest looked up from reference TRBV18 and TRBJ2-7, is NAGVMQNPRHLVRRRGQEARLRCSPMKGHSHVYWYRQLPEEGLKFMVYLQKENIIDESGMPKERFSAEFPKEGPSILRIQQVVRGDSAAYFCASSAGEGAYEQYFGPGTRLTVT.

This clonotype was observed a handful of times. The chain is built from TRBV12-3 or TRBV12-4 and TRBJ1-5; D is perhaps TRBD1 (6 bases). V lost 4 bases and J lost 2, with 12 bases in between. The CDR3 has 15 residues. This chain's CDR3 is CASSSQGTGNQPQHF. In DNA, the CDR3 is TGTGCCAGCAGTTCACAGGGAACGGGCAATCAGCCCCAGCATTTT.

In its sample, this clonotype was seen a few times. CDR3 residues: CATSDRGPRIGKETQYF. The CDR3 nucleotides are TGTGCCACCAGTGACAGGGGGCCCCGTATCGGAAAAGAGACCCAGTACTTC. This chain joins TRBV24-1 and TRBJ2-5; TRBD1 matches 8 bases. Per germline, CDR1 KGHDR and CDR2 SFDVKD. CDR3 length equals 17 residues. The V gene end was trimmed by 4 bases and the J gene end by 3 bases; junction bases not matched to a gene: 12.

This clonotype came up many times. The J gene is TRBJ2-5, the V gene TRBV10-3; D remains unclear. The germline V and J ends were trimmed by 3 bases and 8 bases, with 7 bases remaining between them. From germline, CDR1 is ENHRY and CDR2 SYGVKD. The CDR3 has 11 amino acids. In DNA form, the CDR3 reads TGTGCCATCAGTGATGGGTTAACCCAGTACTTC. This sequence encodes CAISDGLTQYF.

At least ten counts were recorded for this clonotype. The chain combines TRBV5-1 with TRBJ1-4; TRBD1 matches 8 bases. The CDR3 extends over 16 amino acids. V lost 3 bases and J lost 6; bases outside the gene matches: 10. Germline V gene data show CDR1 as SGHRS and CDR2 as YFSETQ. The CDR3 is CASSSRPGQGDEKLFF. For the CDR3, the DNA is TGCGCCAGCAGCTCCCGTCCCGGACAGGGAGATGAAAAACTGTTTTTT.

The chain uses TRBV29-1 and TRBJ2-1; D is possibly TRBD1 (5 bases). Germline CDR1 SQVTM, CDR2 ANQGSEA. Trimming stripped 4 bases from V and 7 bases from J, with 8 bases between. There are 11 residues in the CDR3. CDR3 bases: TGCAGCGTTGGTAGGGGTAATGAGCAGTTCTTC. This encodes CSVGRGNEQFF.

This clonotype appeared a few times. The V call is TRBV5-1, the J call TRBJ2-1; 8 bases are a match to TRBD1. Germline V gene data show CDR1 as SGHRS and CDR2 as YFSETQ. The V and J ends lost 0 bases and 1 base, in that order; junction bases with no gene match: 6. CDR3 length: 17 amino acids. The CDR3 DNA reads TGCGCCAGCAGCTTGGCCCATGGGGACAGGTCCTACAATGAGCAGTTCTTC. Translation gives CASSLAHGDRSYNEQFF.

This clonotype was counted between two and nine times. V usage is TRBV29-1 and J usage is TRBJ2-5, with D tentatively TRBD1 (6 bases). The ends were cut back, 1 base at V and 5 bases at J, with 14 bases in the middle. Germline CDR1 and CDR2: SQVTM and ANQGSEA. There are 14 residues in the CDR3. The chain's CDR3 is CSVEVRAQGETQYF. DNA for the CDR3: TGCAGCGTTGAAGTCAGGGCTCAGGGGGAGACCCAGTACTTC. Full variable domain (rest looked up from reference TRBV29-1 and TRBJ2-5): SAVISQKPSRDICQRGTSLTIQCQVDSQVTMMFWYRQQPGQSLTLIATANQGSEATYESGFVIDKFPISRPNLTFSTLTVSNMSPEDSSIYLCSVEVRAQGETQYFGPGTRLLVL.

This clonotype was detected ten times or more. V usage is TRBV5-1 and J usage is TRBJ2-3, with TRBD2 identical over 11 bases. J gave up 6 bases and V 1 base, and 10 bases lay outside the gene matches. CDR1 is SGHRS, CDR2 YFSETQ, per germline. The CDR3 runs to 17 residues. In DNA, the CDR3 is TGCGCCAGCAGCTTGACCTTTAGCGGGGGGGCCTCGGATACGCAGTATTTT. Protein sequence: CASSLTFSGGASDTQYF.

This chain joins TRBV7-2 and TRBJ1-6, with 11 bases matching TRBD1. The junction had 16 bases not matched to a gene; V was cut back by 4 bases and J by 14 bases. The CDR3 is made up of 17 amino acids. Germline CDR1 reads SGHTA; CDR2 reads FQGNSA. The DNA of the CDR3 is TGTGCCAGCAGCTCCTTCTCATTTGGACAGGGGGCATTGTCCCTCCACTTT. It is translated as CASSSFSFGQGALSLHF. Complete variable domain (other parts from reference TRBV7-2 and TRBJ1-6): GAGVSQSPSNKVTEKGKDVELRCDPISGHTALYWYRQSLGQGLEFLIYFQGNSAPDKSGLPSDRFSAERTGGSVSTLTIQRTQQEDSAVYLCASSSFSFGQGALSLHFGNGTRLTVT.

The chain combines TRBV10-2 with TRBJ2-3; D is possibly TRBD1 (6 bases). This CDR3 region has 15 residues. V lost 8 bases to trimming and J lost 1 base, with 16 bases between them. Germline V gene data show CDR1 as WSHSY and CDR2 as SAAADI. CDR3 region: CASGKGQFGTDTQYF. In nucleotides, the CDR3 is TGCGCCAGCGGGAAAGGACAGTTCGGCACAGATACGCAGTATTTT.

The V call is TRBV4-1, the J call TRBJ2-1; D is unclear. CDR1 is MGHRA, CDR2 YSYEKL, per germline. This CDR3 contains 16 residues. V shed 2 bases and J shed 3 bases, with 14 bases lying between them. Written as DNA, the CDR3 is TGCGCCAGCAGCCAAACCCAGCCCACCCGCTACAATGAGCAGTTCTTC. Its protein is CASSQTQPTRYNEQFF.

The genes are TRBV15 and TRBJ2-7; tentatively, D is TRBD1 or TRBD2 (5 bases each). The CDR3 loop spans 13 amino acids. Germline-derived CDR1 and CDR2 are LNHNV and YYDKDF (reference sequence). Deletions cut 0 bases from V and 6 bases from J, with 9 bases between. CDR3 DNA sequence: TGTGCCACCAGCAGAGATCCGGGGACCGAGCAGTACTTC. As protein: CATSRDPGTEQYF.

The chain employs TRBV20-1 and TRBJ1-5, with D uncertain. The CDR3 is 15 residues long. Trimming took 3 bases from V and 4 from J, leaving 16 bases between them. The germline V gene has CDR1 DFQATT and CDR2 SNEGSKA (reference sequence). CDR3 in amino acids: CSASSLTVENQPQHF. DNA for the CDR3: TGCAGTGCTAGCAGTCTTACAGTGGAAAATCAGCCCCAGCATTTT.

This rearrangement joins TRBV19 to TRBJ2-1; TRBD2 matches 8 bases. CDR3 length equals 15 residues. The V gene end was trimmed by 5 bases and the J gene end by 0 bases; junction bases not matched to a gene: 3. The germline V gene has CDR1 LNHDA and CDR2 SQIVND (reference sequence). The CDR3 sequence: CASSPAGASYNEQFF. The CDR3 nucleotides read TGTGCCAGTAGTCCAGCGGGGGCCTCCTACAATGAGCAGTTCTTC.

The rearrangement uses TRBV29-1 and TRBJ1-2; maybe TRBD1 (5 bases). Germline V gives CDR1 SQVTM, CDR2 ANQGSEA. Trimming removed 8 bases at V and 4 bases at J, with 14 bases between. The CDR3 sequence is 12 residues long. In nucleotides, the CDR3 is TGCAGCACCAGACAGTCTACCTATGGCTACACCTTC. Amino acids: CSTRQSTYGYTF.

This sequence joins TRBV7-2 and TRBJ2-5, with D perhaps TRBD1 or TRBD2 (5 bases each). There are 14 residues in the CDR3. CDR1 and CDR2 from the germline V gene are SGHTA and FQGNSA. V was clipped by 5 bases and J by 1 base, with 11 bases between them. The DNA of the CDR3 is TGTGCCAGCAGCAAACCGGGACCCCAAGAGACCCAGTACTTC. Protein product: CASSKPGPQETQYF.

This clonotype showed up just a few times. This chain joins TRBV29-1 and TRBJ2-1; D is unresolved. Per germline, CDR1 SQVTM and CDR2 ANQGSEA. The CDR3 sequence is 16 residues long. The V and J ends lost 1 base and 2 bases respectively, with 15 bases between them. The CDR3 spells CSVEGAATWPYNEQFF. The CDR3 DNA reads TGCAGCGTTGAAGGGGCAGCTACTTGGCCCTACAATGAGCAGTTCTTC.

This clonotype has more than one count but fewer than ten. This rearrangement joins TRBV6-5 to TRBJ2-7; D possibly matches TRBD1 or TRBD2 (6 bases each). Germline V CDR1 and CDR2: MNHEY, SVGAGI. V shed 6 bases and J shed 4 bases, with 22 bases lying between them. This CDR3 contains 16 residues. CDR3 nucleotide sequence: TGTGCCAGCAGCCCTAGGGGGGCGGATCGATTTTACGAGCAGTACTTC. This translates into CASSPRGADRFYEQYF.

A few counts support this clonotype. The chain links TRBV10-1 to TRBJ2-3; the match to TRBD1 covers 7 bases. The CDR3 runs 13 residues. Trimming took 7 bases from V and 8 from J; bases not matched to a gene: 9. Germline V CDR1 and CDR2: WNHNN, SYGVQD (reference sequence). CDR3 region: CASTSDRAGTQYF. The CDR3 nucleotides are TGCGCCAGCACGTCAGACAGGGCCGGTACGCAGTATTTT.

This clonotype has more than one count but fewer than ten. The CDR3 sequence is CSATAPLGTDTQYF. CDR3 nucleotides: TGCAGTGCTACCGCCCCCTTAGGCACAGATACGCAGTATTTT. V and J are TRBV20-1 and TRBJ2-3; D uncertain. Germline V gene lookup returns CDR1 DFQATT and CDR2 SNEGSKA (reference sequence). Deletions cut 4 bases from V and 1 base from J, with 12 bases between. This CDR3 comprises 14 residues.

The chain uses TRBV7-2 and TRBJ2-4; possible D gene TRBD1, 6 bases. The CDR3 has 15 amino acids. The V end lost 3 bases, the J end lost 6 bases, and 15 bases lay between the germline ends. The germline CDR1 and CDR2 sequences are SGHTA and FQGNSA. CDR3: CASSFGQPLGNIQYF. The CDR3 coding sequence is TGTGCCAGCAGCTTTGGACAGCCCTTGGGAAACATTCAGTACTTC.